The 10 T cell receptor beta chains in this list originate from one sample, sequenced in a study of pediatric ulcerative colitis. Some clones are missing from TCRdb's copy, which holds only in-frame ones; the method was immunoSEQ multiplex PCR. This sample has thousands of clones; just under 90% occur once, and the top ten carry under 2%. The material sequenced was blood. The receptor source for this set is a girl aged 10 to 17 who was a control in a study of pediatric ulcerative colitis.

This clone is a singleton in its sample. The chain is built from TRBV10-3 and TRBJ2-1; a possible D gene is TRBD2 (6 bases). This CDR3 comprises 14 residues. From germline, CDR1 is ENHRY and CDR2 SYGVKD. The V and J ends lost 10 bases and 2 bases respectively, with 15 bases between them. CDR3 DNA sequence: TGTGCCACCAGAAGCTTAGCGGCCTACAATGAGCAGTTCTTC. This codes for CATRSLAAYNEQFF.

This rearrangement joins TRBV19 to TRBJ1-1; TRBD1 agrees at 10 bases. This CDR3 has 15 residues. CDR1 is LNHDA and CDR2 is SQIVND in the germline V gene (reference sequence). V shed 3 bases, J shed 8 bases, and the junction held 9 bases outside the gene matches. The CDR3 loop reads CASSIPWTGGLEAFF. The CDR3 DNA sequence: TGTGCCAGTAGTATCCCTTGGACAGGGGGTTTGGAAGCTTTCTTT.

This chain connects TRBV10-1 to TRBJ2-1, with 10 bases that match TRBD1. The CDR3 totals 15 residues. Germline trimming cut 3 bases from V and 7 bases from J; bases unmatched to any gene: 6. The V gene's germline CDR1 is WNHNN and CDR2 SYGVQD (reference sequence). The CDR3 reads CASSEGTGVRNEQFF. The CDR3 DNA sequence: TGCGCCAGCAGTGAAGGGACAGGGGTTCGAAATGAGCAGTTCTTC.

V and J are TRBV11-2 and TRBJ1-2; D not certain. Trimming took off 3 bases at V and 2 bases at J, with 7 bases between the two ends. Per germline, CDR1 SGHAT and CDR2 FQNNGV. The CDR3 covers 13 residues. CDR3 protein: CASSLEQNYGYTF. Here the CDR3 DNA reads TGTGCCAGCAGCTTGGAGCAGAACTATGGCTACACCTTC.

This rearrangement joins TRBV11-3 to TRBJ1-1; possibly TRBD1 for D (6 bases). V lost 5 bases, J lost 1 base, and 11 bases lay in between. CDR1 is SGHNT and CDR2 is YENEEA in the germline V gene. The CDR3 is made up of 14 amino acids. The CDR3 protein is CASSLRGPNTEAFF. CDR3 nucleotides: TGTGCCAGCAGCCTCAGGGGCCCGAACACTGAAGCTTTCTTT. The full variable domain, completed using reference TRBV11-3 and TRBJ1-1, is EAGVVQSPRYKIIEKKQPVAFWCNPISGHNTLYWYLQNLGQGPELLIRYENEEAVDDSQLPKDRFSAERLKGVDSTLKIQPAELGDSAVYLCASSLRGPNTEAFFGQGTRLTVV.

The chain employs TRBV29-1 and TRBJ2-1; perhaps D is TRBD1 or TRBD2 (6 bases each). Between the trimmed V and J ends, which lost 3 bases and 5 bases, there was a span of 11 bases. Germline assignment: CDR1 SQVTM and CDR2 ANQGSEA. The CDR3 is 13 residues long. The CDR3 DNA follows: TGCAGCGTTGAGCGGGACACAAACAATGAGCAGTTCTTC. Translation gives CSVERDTNNEQFF.

The chain employs TRBV27 and TRBJ2-1; the D is unclear. This CDR3 is 15 amino acids long. Trimming removed 5 bases from V and 0 bases from J, with 11 bases in between. Germline values: CDR1 MNHEY, CDR2 SMNVEV (reference sequence). CDR3 nucleotide sequence: TGTGCCAGCAGTCTCTCAATTGGCTCCTACAATGAGCAGTTCTTC. It specifies CASSLSIGSYNEQFF.

The genes are TRBV4-2 and TRBJ2-2; TRBD2 aligns across 11 bases. The V gene end was trimmed by 0 bases and the J gene end by 8 bases; junction bases not matched to a gene: 5. From germline, CDR1 is LGHNA and CDR2 YNFKEQ. This CDR3 comprises 16 residues. The CDR3 DNA reads as TGTGCCAGCAGCCAAGAACTAGCGGGAGAATCGGGGGAGCTGTTTTTT. This translates into CASSQELAGESGELFF.

The rearrangement uses TRBV7-9 and TRBJ1-2; D unclear. Trimming took off 4 bases at V and 4 bases at J, with 10 bases between the two ends. Germline-derived CDR1 and CDR2 are SEHNR and FQNEAQ (reference sequence). CDR3 length: 13 amino acids. The CDR3: CASSSSPFYGYTF. The CDR3 region has the DNA TGTGCCAGCAGCTCCAGCCCCTTCTATGGCTACACCTTC.

CDR3: CAWSRGPPYNEQFF. CDR3 nucleotides: TGTGCCTGGAGTCGGGGCCCCCCTTACAATGAGCAGTTCTTC. The chain uses TRBV30 and TRBJ2-1; the D call may be TRBD1 or TRBD2 (5 bases each). The germline V and J ends were trimmed by 2 bases and 4 bases, with 12 bases remaining between them. The CDR3 runs to 14 residues. Germline CDR1 and CDR2: GTSNPN and SVGIG (reference sequence).